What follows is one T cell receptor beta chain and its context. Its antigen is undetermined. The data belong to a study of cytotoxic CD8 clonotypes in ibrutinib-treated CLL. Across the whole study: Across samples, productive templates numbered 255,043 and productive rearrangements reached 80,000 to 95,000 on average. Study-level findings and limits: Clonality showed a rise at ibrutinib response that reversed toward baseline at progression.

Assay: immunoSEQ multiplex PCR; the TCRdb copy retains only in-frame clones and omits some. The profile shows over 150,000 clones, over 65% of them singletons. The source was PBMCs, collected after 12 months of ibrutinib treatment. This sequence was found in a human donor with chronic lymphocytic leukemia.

Here the CDR3 reads CASSPRQGGYDEQFF. In DNA, the CDR3 is TGTGCCAGCAGCCCTAGACAGGGGGGTTACGATGAGCAGTTCTTC. The chain employs TRBV7-2 and TRBJ2-1; 9 bases align to TRBD1. The CDR3 is 15 residues long. V trimming: 5 bases; J trimming: 8 bases; junction bases outside the gene matches: 10. Germline CDR1 SGHTA, CDR2 FQGNSA.